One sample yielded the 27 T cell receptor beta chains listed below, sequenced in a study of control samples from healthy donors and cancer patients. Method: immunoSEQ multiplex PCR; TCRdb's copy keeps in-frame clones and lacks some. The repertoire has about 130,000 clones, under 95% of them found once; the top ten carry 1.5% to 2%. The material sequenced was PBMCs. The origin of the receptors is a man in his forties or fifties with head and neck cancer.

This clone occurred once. The chain's CDR3 is CASSPRQGSNEKLFF. CDR3 sequence (DNA): TGTGCCAGCAGCCCCCGACAGGGAAGTAATGAAAAACTGTTTTTT. The genes are TRBV5-4 and TRBJ1-4; 7 positions match TRBD1. Germline CDR1 is SGHNT and CDR2 is YYREEE (reference sequence). The V and J ends lost 4 bases and 4 bases, in that order; junction bases with no gene match: 7. This CDR3 has 15 amino acids.

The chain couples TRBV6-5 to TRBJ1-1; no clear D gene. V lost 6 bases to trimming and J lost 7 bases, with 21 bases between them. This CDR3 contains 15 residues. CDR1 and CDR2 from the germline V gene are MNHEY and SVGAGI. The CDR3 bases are TGTGCCAGCAGGTCCGGAGGGAGCAGCGTCGTTGAAGCTTTCTTT. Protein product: CASRSGGSSVVEAFF.

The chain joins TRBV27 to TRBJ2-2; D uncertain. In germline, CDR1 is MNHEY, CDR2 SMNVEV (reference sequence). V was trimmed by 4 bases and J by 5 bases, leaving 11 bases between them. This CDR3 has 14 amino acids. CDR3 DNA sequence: TGTGCCAGCAGTTCCCTCCGGCGGACCGGGGAGCTGTTTTTT. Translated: CASSSLRRTGELFF.

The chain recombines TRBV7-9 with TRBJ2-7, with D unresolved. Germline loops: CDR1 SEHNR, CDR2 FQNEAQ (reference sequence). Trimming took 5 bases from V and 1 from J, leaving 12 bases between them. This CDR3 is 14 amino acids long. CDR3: CASSVQRQSYEQYF. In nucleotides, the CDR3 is TGTGCCAGCAGCGTACAGAGGCAGTCCTACGAGCAGTACTTC.

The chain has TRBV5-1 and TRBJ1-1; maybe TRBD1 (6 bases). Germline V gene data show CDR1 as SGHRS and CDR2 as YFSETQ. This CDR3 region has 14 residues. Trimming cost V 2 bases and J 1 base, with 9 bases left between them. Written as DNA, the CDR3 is TGCGCCAGCAGCTTACCGGACAGGAACACTGAAGCTTTCTTT. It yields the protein CASSLPDRNTEAFF.

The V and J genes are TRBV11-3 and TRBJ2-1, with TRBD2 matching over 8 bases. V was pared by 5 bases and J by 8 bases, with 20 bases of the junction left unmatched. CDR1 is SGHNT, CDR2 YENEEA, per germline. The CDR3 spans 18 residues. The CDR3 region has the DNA TGTGCCAGCAGCCTCCAACGGGTATCGCGGGGGGCGTCGGATGAGCAGTTCTTC. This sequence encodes CASSLQRVSRGASDEQFF.

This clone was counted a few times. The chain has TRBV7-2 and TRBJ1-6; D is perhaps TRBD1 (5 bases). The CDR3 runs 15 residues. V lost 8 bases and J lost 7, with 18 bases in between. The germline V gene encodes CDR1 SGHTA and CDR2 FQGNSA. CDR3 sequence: CASHSWQGGNSPLHF. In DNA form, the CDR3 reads TGTGCCAGCCATAGTTGGCAGGGCGGGAATTCACCCCTCCACTTT.

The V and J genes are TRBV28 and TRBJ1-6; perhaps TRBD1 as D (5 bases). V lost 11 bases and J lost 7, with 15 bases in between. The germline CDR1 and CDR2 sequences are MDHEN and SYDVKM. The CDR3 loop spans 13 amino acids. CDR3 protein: CAGTASGNSPLHF. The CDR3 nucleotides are TGTGCCGGAACTGCGTCAGGGAATTCACCCCTCCACTTT.

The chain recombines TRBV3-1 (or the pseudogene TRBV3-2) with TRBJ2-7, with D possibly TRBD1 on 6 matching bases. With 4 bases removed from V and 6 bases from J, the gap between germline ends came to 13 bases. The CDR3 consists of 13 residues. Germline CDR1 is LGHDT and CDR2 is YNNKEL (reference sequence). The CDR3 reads CASSLQGWGEQYF. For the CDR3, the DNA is TGTGCCAGCAGCCTCCAGGGGTGGGGCGAGCAGTACTTC.

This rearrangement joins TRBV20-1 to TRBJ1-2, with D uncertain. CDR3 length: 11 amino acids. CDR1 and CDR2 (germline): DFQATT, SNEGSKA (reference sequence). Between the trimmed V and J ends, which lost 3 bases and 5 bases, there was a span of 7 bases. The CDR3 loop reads CSARVPYGYTF. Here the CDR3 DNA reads TGCAGTGCTAGGGTCCCATATGGCTACACCTTC.

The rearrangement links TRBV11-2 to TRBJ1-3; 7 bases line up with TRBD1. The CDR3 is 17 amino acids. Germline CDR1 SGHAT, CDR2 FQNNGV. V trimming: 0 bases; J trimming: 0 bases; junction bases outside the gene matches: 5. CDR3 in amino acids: CASSLEGQPLSGNTIYF. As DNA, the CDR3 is TGTGCCAGCAGCTTAGAGGGACAGCCCCTCTCTGGAAACACCATATATTTT.

CDR3 sequence reads: CAWSGIQGTYEQYF. The CDR3 DNA reads TGTGCCTGGAGTGGGATCCAGGGGACCTACGAGCAGTACTTC. The chain combines TRBV30 with TRBJ2-7; possible D gene TRBD1, 6 bases. CDR1 is GTSNPN, CDR2 SVGIG, per germline (reference sequence). The V gene lost 1 base and the J gene lost 2 bases, with 12 bases spanning the gap. There are 14 residues in the CDR3. Drawing the rest from reference TRBV30 and TRBJ2-7, the complete variable domain is SQTIHQWPATLVQPVGSPLSLECTVEGTSNPNLYWYRQAAGRGLQLLFYSVGIGQISSEVPQNLSASRPQDRQFILSSKKLLLSDSGFYLCAWSGIQGTYEQYFGPGTRLTVT.

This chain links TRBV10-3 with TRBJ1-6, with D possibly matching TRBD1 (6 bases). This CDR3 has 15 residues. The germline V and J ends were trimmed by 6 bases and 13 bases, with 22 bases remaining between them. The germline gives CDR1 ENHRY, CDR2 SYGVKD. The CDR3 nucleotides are TGTGCCATCAGCCGAGGGGGGCCCGTCAGAGATCCCCTCCACTTT. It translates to CAISRGGPVRDPLHF.

The CDR3 region is CASKSRQGGGFAFF. In nucleotides, the CDR3 is TGCGCCAGCAAATCCCGCCAGGGGGGGGGATTTGCTTTCTTT. The genes are TRBV5-1 and TRBJ1-1; 7 bases line up with TRBD1. Germline V gene lookup returns CDR1 SGHRS and CDR2 YFSETQ. This CDR3 comprises 14 residues. The trim removed 6 bases at V and 11 bases at J, leaving 16 bases unmatched.

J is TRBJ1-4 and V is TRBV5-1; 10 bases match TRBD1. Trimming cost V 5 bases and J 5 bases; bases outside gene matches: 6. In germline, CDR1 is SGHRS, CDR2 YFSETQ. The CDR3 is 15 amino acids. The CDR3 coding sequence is TGCGCCAGCAGATTGTCGGGACAGGGGAATGAAAAACTGTTTTTT. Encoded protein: CASRLSGQGNEKLFF.

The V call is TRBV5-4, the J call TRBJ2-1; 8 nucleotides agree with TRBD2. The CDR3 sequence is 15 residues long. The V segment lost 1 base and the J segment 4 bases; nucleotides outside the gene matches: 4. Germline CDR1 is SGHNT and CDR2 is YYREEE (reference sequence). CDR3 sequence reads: CASSLSSGGYNEQFF. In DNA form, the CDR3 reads TGTGCCAGCAGCTTGTCCAGCGGGGGATACAATGAGCAGTTCTTC.

The CDR3 spells CASSPDPRGGYTF. CDR3 DNA sequence: TGTGCCAGCTCACCCGACCCGAGAGGTGGCTACACCTTC. The genes are TRBV18 and TRBJ1-2; D is unclear. This CDR3 comprises 13 residues. V was trimmed by 3 bases and J by 7 bases, leaving 12 bases between them. Germline V gene lookup returns CDR1 KGHSH and CDR2 LQKENI.

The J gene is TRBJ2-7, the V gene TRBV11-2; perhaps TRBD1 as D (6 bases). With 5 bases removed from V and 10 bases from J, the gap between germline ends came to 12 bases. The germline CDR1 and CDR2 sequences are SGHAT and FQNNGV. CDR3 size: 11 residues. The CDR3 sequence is CASSQTGLQYF. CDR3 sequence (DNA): TGTGCCAGCAGCCAGACAGGCCTCCAGTACTTC.

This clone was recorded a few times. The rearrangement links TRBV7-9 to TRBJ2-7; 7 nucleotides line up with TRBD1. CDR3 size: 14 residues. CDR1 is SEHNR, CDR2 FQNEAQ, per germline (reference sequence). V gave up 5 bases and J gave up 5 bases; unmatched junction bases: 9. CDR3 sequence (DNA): TGTGCCAGCAGCCCGAACAGGGGAGTACACGAGCAGTACTTC. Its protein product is CASSPNRGVHEQYF.

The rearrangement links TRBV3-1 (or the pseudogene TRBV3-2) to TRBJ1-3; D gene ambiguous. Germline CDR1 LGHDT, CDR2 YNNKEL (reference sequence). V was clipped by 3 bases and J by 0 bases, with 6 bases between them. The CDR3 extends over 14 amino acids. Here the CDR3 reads CASSQAGSGNTIYF. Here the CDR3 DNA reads TGTGCCAGCAGCCAGGCAGGCTCTGGAAACACCATATATTTT.

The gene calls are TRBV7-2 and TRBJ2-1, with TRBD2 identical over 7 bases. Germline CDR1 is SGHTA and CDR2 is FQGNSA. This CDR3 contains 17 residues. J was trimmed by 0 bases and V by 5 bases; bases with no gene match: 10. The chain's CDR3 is CASSPGEGYSSYNEQFF. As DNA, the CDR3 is TGTGCCAGCAGCCCCGGGGAGGGGTACAGCTCCTACAATGAGCAGTTCTTC.

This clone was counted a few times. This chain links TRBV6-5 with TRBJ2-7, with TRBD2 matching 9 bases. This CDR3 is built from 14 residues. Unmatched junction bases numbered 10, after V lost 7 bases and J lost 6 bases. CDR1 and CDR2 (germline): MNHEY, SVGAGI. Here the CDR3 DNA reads TGTGCCAGCACCGGAGAGGGGACTAGCAGCGAGCAGTACTTC. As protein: CASTGEGTSSEQYF.

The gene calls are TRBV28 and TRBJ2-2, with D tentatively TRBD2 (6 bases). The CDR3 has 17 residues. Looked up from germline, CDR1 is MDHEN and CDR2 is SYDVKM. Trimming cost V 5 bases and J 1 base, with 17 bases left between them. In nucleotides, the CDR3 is TGTGCCAGCAGTCGCGACCTAGCGAAGAAGAACACCGGGGAGCTGTTTTTT. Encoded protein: CASSRDLAKKNTGELFF.

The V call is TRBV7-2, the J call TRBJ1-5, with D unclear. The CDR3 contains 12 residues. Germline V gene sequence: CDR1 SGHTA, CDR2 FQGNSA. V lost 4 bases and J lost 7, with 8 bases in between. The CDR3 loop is CASSSLGQPQHF. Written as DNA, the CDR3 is TGTGCCAGCAGCTCGTTAGGGCAGCCCCAGCATTTT.

The CDR3 DNA reads TGTGCCAGCAGTGACTCTACCCGACGTGGTGGCTACACCTTC. As protein: CASSDSTRRGGYTF. This chain joins TRBV6-4 and TRBJ1-2, with D hard to call. V was shortened by 0 bases and J by 7 bases, with 12 bases between the two germline ends. Per the germline V gene, CDR1 is MRHNA and CDR2 is SNTAGT. CDR3 length: 14 residues.

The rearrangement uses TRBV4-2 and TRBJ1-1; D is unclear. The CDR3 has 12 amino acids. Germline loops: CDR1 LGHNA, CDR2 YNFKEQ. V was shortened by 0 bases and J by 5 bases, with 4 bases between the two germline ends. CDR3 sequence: CASSQDLTEAFF. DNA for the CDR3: TGTGCCAGCAGCCAAGATTTGACTGAAGCTTTCTTT.

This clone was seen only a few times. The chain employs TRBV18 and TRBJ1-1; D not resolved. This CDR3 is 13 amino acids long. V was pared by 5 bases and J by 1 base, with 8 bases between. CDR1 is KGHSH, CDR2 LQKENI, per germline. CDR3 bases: TGTGCCAGCTCATCTGACCAGAACACTGAAGCTTTCTTT. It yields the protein CASSSDQNTEAFF.